This T cell receptor (beta chain) was obtained from a study of long-term antiretroviral therapy in people with HIV. Losses at the gene ends were 5 bases for V and 5 bases for J; bases not matched to a gene: 3. Germline assignment: CDR1 SGHTA and CDR2 FQGNSA. The CDR3 totals 14 residues. With respect to this clone: Its antigen is unknown.

They ran version v3.0 of the immunoSEQ assay at survey level. The protocol was immunoSEQ multiplex PCR, while the TCRdb copy is restricted to in-frame clones and leaves out a portion. The sample has around 20,000 clones; 70% to 80% are singletons. Notes on the study in general: Clones expanded before ART dominated the repertoire at all time points.

Sequenced here: unsorted PBMCs, sampled at the start of antiretroviral therapy, before treatment. The sequence was obtained from a man younger than 35 with HIV. The chain has TRBV7-2 and TRBJ2-7; the match to TRBD2 covers 13 bases. The CDR3 sequence is CASSTSGRAHEQYF. CDR3 sequence (DNA): TGTGCCAGCAGCACTAGCGGGAGGGCCCACGAGCAGTACTTC.